The clone carrying this T cell receptor beta chain has ten or more counts. The antigen remains unidentified. Study results and limitations: Tumor-infiltrating Treg TCR alpha and beta sequences overlapped most with tumor naive CD4+ T cells, then blood naive. In terms of TCR gene usage, tumor memory CD4+ T cells clustered together with blood and lymph node memory CD4+ cells, as well as with lymph node naive CD4+ cells.

CDR1 LNHDA and CDR2 SQIVND come from the germline V gene (reference sequence). The CDR3 is 14 amino acids. V was cut by 4 bases and J by 0 bases, with 10 bases left in between. Purified naive CD4+ T cells were depleted of CD25+ Tregs. After constant-region reverse-primer amplification, full-length variable regions underwent semi-nested PCR with Nested Universal Primer A. TCRdb analysed the 5' RACE reads with MiXCR anew, one entry per CDR3 protein. This sample has some 60,000 distinct CDR3 sequences, with nearly 30% found just once. What was sequenced was tumor-infiltrating naive CD4+ T cells sorted from the breast tumor. Regarding subset: naive CD4+ T cells, CD4+CD45RA+CD25-. This receptor was taken from a female donor with breast cancer. The chain couples TRBV19 to TRBJ2-7, with a tentative D call TRBD2 (6 bases). The CDR3 nucleotides read TGTGCCAGTAGTACTAGCGCGAGCTCCTACGAGCAGTACTTC. This codes for CASSTSASSYEQYF.